Each of the 32 T cell receptor beta chains below was sequenced from the same sample in a study of blood T cell repertoires in COVID-19. Produced via immunoSEQ multiplex PCR; TCRdb's table is partial and in-frame only. Among 140,000 to 150,000 clones listed, around 87% were seen once. Sample: peripheral blood. The receptors stem from a man aged 45-65 years who had recovered from COVID-19.

This chain joins TRBV5-8 and TRBJ2-7; a possible D gene is TRBD2 (6 bases). With 0 bases removed from V and 0 bases from J, the gap between germline ends came to 7 bases. Germline CDR1 and CDR2: SGHTS and YDEGEE. The CDR3 has 14 amino acids. The DNA for the CDR3 is TGTGCCAGCAGCTTGGGGGACTTCTCCTACGAGCAGTACTTC. This translates into CASSLGDFSYEQYF.

CDR3 amino acids: CASSVVESGRVTGELFF. CDR3 DNA sequence: TGTGCCAGCAGCGTAGTAGAGTCGGGCAGGGTCACCGGGGAGCTGTTTTTT. The V call is TRBV9, the J call TRBJ2-2; possibly TRBD1 for D (5 bases). Per the germline V gene, CDR1 is SGDLS and CDR2 is YYNGEE. The CDR3 is made up of 17 amino acids. Deletions cut 0 bases from V and 4 bases from J, with 16 bases between.

The chain links TRBV3-1 (or the pseudogene TRBV3-2) to TRBJ2-1, with TRBD2 identical over 12 bases. V gave up 0 bases and J gave up 4 bases; unmatched junction bases: 10. This CDR3 comprises 19 residues. Germline CDR1 and CDR2: LGHDT and YNNKEL (reference sequence). CDR3 in amino acids: CASSQEASGGAGSYNEQFF. In DNA form, the CDR3 reads TGTGCCAGCAGCCAAGAGGCTAGCGGGGGGGCCGGTTCATACAATGAGCAGTTCTTC.

This rearrangement joins TRBV5-8 to TRBJ1-2, with TRBD1 matching 7 bases. V lost 4 bases and J lost 7; bases outside the gene matches: 7. Germline lookup yields CDR1 SGHTS and CDR2 YDEGEE. CDR3 size: 13 residues. The CDR3 loop reads CASSLSNRGGYTF. In nucleotides, the CDR3 is TGTGCCAGCAGCCTTTCGAACAGGGGTGGCTACACCTTC.

The CDR3 DNA is TGCGCCAGCAGCCCGACGACTAGCGGGGGTCTAGGTGAGCAGTTCTTC. Protein product: CASSPTTSGGLGEQFF. The V gene is TRBV5-1, the J gene TRBJ2-1; 12 nucleotides align to TRBD2. CDR3 size: 16 residues. Germline V gene lookup returns CDR1 SGHRS and CDR2 YFSETQ. Unmatched junction bases numbered 11, after V lost 4 bases and J lost 9 bases. The full variable domain, completed using reference TRBV5-1 and TRBJ2-1, is KAGVTQTPRYLIKTRGQQVTLSCSPISGHRSVSWYQQTPGQGLQFLFEYFSETQRNKGNFPGRFSGRQFSNSRSEMNVSTLELGDSALYLCASSPTTSGGLGEQFFGPGTRLTVL.

This chain links TRBV6-5 with TRBJ1-1; possible D gene TRBD1, 6 bases. Trimming removed 7 bases from V and 3 bases from J, with 15 bases in between. The CDR3 consists of 14 residues. Germline V gives CDR1 MNHEY, CDR2 SVGAGI. CDR3 DNA sequence: TGTGCCAGCACCCTAAGGGCAGGGGACACTGAAGCTTTCTTT. This gives the protein CASTLRAGDTEAFF.

The CDR3 DNA reads as TGTGCCAGCAGCTTGGACCCGACAGGGCTGAGCTCCTATAATTCACCCCTCCACTTT. Its translation is CASSLDPTGLSSYNSPLHF. This chain connects TRBV11-2 to TRBJ1-6, with 7 positions matching TRBD1. CDR3 length: 19 amino acids. The germline V gene has CDR1 SGHAT and CDR2 FQNNGV. V lost 3 bases and J lost 0; bases outside the gene matches: 11.

The chain combines TRBV7-9 with TRBJ1-1; no reliable D call. Germline loops: CDR1 SEHNR, CDR2 FQNEAQ (reference sequence). The ends were cut back, 4 bases at V and 3 bases at J, with 15 bases in the middle. The CDR3 is 15 amino acids. The CDR3 sequence is CASSYPNGLDTEAFF. In nucleotides, the CDR3 is TGTGCCAGCAGCTACCCCAATGGACTGGACACTGAAGCTTTCTTT.

This clone was counted between two and nine times. The chain recombines TRBV7-9 with TRBJ2-7; TRBD2 might be the D (5 bases). Per the germline V gene, CDR1 is SEHNR and CDR2 is FQNEAQ (reference sequence). Trimming cost V 5 bases and J 6 bases, with 11 bases left between them. CDR3 size: 12 residues. The CDR3 DNA is TGTGCCAGCAGCCCTGCGGGCAGCGAGCAGTACTTC. Amino acid sequence: CASSPAGSEQYF.

V is TRBV19 and J is TRBJ2-3; 11 bases align to TRBD2. Germline CDR1 LNHDA, CDR2 SQIVND (reference sequence). The length of the CDR3 is 16 residues. V trimming: 3 bases; J trimming: 4 bases; junction bases outside the gene matches: 6. The CDR3 reads CASSIGIAGGPDTQYF. The DNA for the CDR3 is TGTGCCAGTAGTATCGGGATAGCGGGGGGGCCAGATACGCAGTATTTT. Full variable domain (outside the CDR3, taken from reference TRBV19 and TRBJ2-3): DGGITQSPKYLFRKEGQNVTLSCEQNLNHDAMYWYRQDPGQGLRLIYYSQIVNDFQKGDIAEGYSVSREKKESFPLTVTSAQKNPTAFYLCASSIGIAGGPDTQYFGPGTRLTVL.

This clone was counted a single time. The V gene is TRBV4-3, the J gene TRBJ2-3; 13 bases match TRBD2. Germline V CDR1 and CDR2: LGHNA, YSLEER. This CDR3 comprises 18 residues. V lost 3 bases, J lost 6 bases, and 12 bases stayed unmatched. Written as DNA, the CDR3 is TGCGCCAGCAGCCACGAGACTAGCGGGGGGCAGCAGAATGATACGCAGTATTTT. The encoded protein is CASSHETSGGQQNDTQYF.

V gene TRBV10-3 combines with J gene TRBJ2-1, with a possible D match to TRBD2 (6 bases). Germline V gives CDR1 ENHRY, CDR2 SYGVKD. The CDR3 has 15 residues. V was clipped by 0 bases and J by 3 bases, with 9 bases between them. DNA for the CDR3: TGTGCCATCAGTGAGTCAATGGGGGGCTACAATGAGCAGTTCTTC. Protein product: CAISESMGGYNEQFF.

The chain recombines TRBV11-2 with TRBJ1-2; TRBD1 might be the D (5 bases). V was shortened by 0 bases and J by 3 bases, with 8 bases between the two germline ends. This CDR3 region has 14 residues. Germline values: CDR1 SGHAT, CDR2 FQNNGV. The CDR3 nucleotides are TGTGCCAGCAGCTTAGATCCCAGGGACTATGGCTACACCTTC. Residues: CASSLDPRDYGYTF.

The rearrangement links TRBV13 to TRBJ2-5, with 8 bases that match TRBD2. Germline V gives CDR1 PRHDT, CDR2 FYEKMQ (reference sequence). V lost 3 bases to trimming and J lost 0 bases; unmatched junction nucleotides: 9. CDR3 length equals 17 residues. The CDR3 loop reads CASSFSFSGDDQETQYF. In DNA, the CDR3 is TGTGCCAGCAGCTTTTCCTTTAGCGGGGACGACCAAGAGACCCAGTACTTC.

The chain couples TRBV4-1 to TRBJ1-6, with 10 bases matching TRBD1. The trim removed 5 bases at V and 9 bases at J, leaving 10 bases unmatched. There are 16 residues in the CDR3. Germline V gene data show CDR1 as MGHRA and CDR2 as YSYEKL. This chain's CDR3 is CASSSFVGQGSSPLHF. As DNA, the CDR3 is TGCGCCAGCAGCTCCTTCGTGGGACAGGGGAGTTCACCCCTCCACTTT.

A single count supports this clone. The rearrangement joins TRBV11-3 to TRBJ1-4; 9 bases line up with TRBD1. CDR3 length: 13 amino acids. Trimming at V came to 5 bases and at J to 8 bases, leaving 3 bases not matched to a gene. The germline V gene has CDR1 SGHNT and CDR2 YENEEA. The CDR3 loop reads CASSRDRDEKLFF. As DNA, the CDR3 is TGTGCCAGCAGCCGGGACAGGGACGAAAAACTGTTTTTT. Drawing the rest from reference TRBV11-3 and TRBJ1-4, the complete variable domain is EAGVVQSPRYKIIEKKQPVAFWCNPISGHNTLYWYLQNLGQGPELLIRYENEEAVDDSQLPKDRFSAERLKGVDSTLKIQPAELGDSAVYLCASSRDRDEKLFFGSGTQLSVL.

The rearrangement links TRBV10-2 to TRBJ2-3, with D uncertain. Germline loops: CDR1 WSHSY, CDR2 SAAADI. Trimming stripped 8 bases from V and 5 bases from J, with 17 bases between. This CDR3 comprises 14 residues. The CDR3 reads CASQPVTKKDTQYF. CDR3 sequence (DNA): TGCGCCAGCCAACCGGTAACGAAAAAAGATACGCAGTATTTT.

This rearrangement joins TRBV13 to TRBJ2-2, with 7 bases lining up with TRBD2. This CDR3 spans 19 amino acids. CDR1 is PRHDT and CDR2 is FYEKMQ in the germline V gene (reference sequence). The V and J ends lost 5 bases and 0 bases, in that order; junction bases with no gene match: 15. For the CDR3, the DNA is TGTGCCAGCAGCCACCCCGGGATAGCGGGCCTTACGAACACCGGGGAGCTGTTTTTT. Residues: CASSHPGIAGLTNTGELFF.

This clone was recorded once. The rearrangement links TRBV5-1 to TRBJ2-1; tentatively, D is TRBD1 (6 bases). V was shortened by 4 bases and J by 6 bases, with 17 bases between the two germline ends. The CDR3 is made up of 15 amino acids. Per the germline V gene, CDR1 is SGHRS and CDR2 is YFSETQ. The CDR3 protein is CASSPDRPVPNEQFF. DNA for the CDR3: TGCGCCAGCAGCCCGGACAGACCGGTCCCCAATGAGCAGTTCTTC.

In this sample, this clone turned up once. The V gene is TRBV7-3, the J gene TRBJ2-2, with D unclear. The V gene's germline CDR1 is SGHTA and CDR2 FQGTGA. The length of the CDR3 is 13 residues. Trimming took off 5 bases at V and 9 bases at J, with 13 bases between the two ends. CDR3 protein: CASSAQVSWELFF. The CDR3 DNA reads TGTGCCAGCAGCGCCCAAGTCAGTTGGGAGCTGTTTTTT.

The rearrangement links TRBV5-7 to TRBJ2-3, with TRBD2 identical over 14 bases. TRBV5-7 is known as an ORF, though its function is uncertain. This CDR3 spans 19 amino acids. V lost 4 bases and J lost 1; bases outside the gene matches: 11. The CDR3 region has the DNA TGTGCCAGCAGCCTCCCGACTAGCGGGGGGGCTATCGGCACAGATACGCAGTATTTT. This sequence encodes CASSLPTSGGAIGTDTQYF.

The chain joins TRBV7-9 to TRBJ1-2, with 7 bases matching TRBD1. V lost 3 bases and J lost 8; bases outside the gene matches: 9. This CDR3 has 14 residues. The germline gives CDR1 SEHNR, CDR2 FQNEAQ (reference sequence). CDR3 in DNA: TGTGCCAGCAGCTTGCTTACAGGGGTTGGAGGCTACACCTTC. Its translation: CASSLLTGVGGYTF.

Note on this clone: Sequence at one end of the junction differs from germline and may be a read error. The rearrangement uses TRBV12-3 or TRBV12-4 and TRBJ2-4, with a possible D match to TRBD2 (7 bases). This CDR3 spans 12 amino acids. Here the CDR3 reads CASSPGRGGGVF. CDR3 DNA: TGTGCCAGCAGTCCAGGACGAGGGGGGGGTGTGTTC.

V is TRBV6-5 and J is TRBJ1-1, with D perhaps matching TRBD1 (6 bases). The CDR3 length is 12 residues. The V gene lost 0 bases and the J gene lost 8 bases, with 7 bases spanning the gap. The V gene's germline CDR1 is MNHEY and CDR2 SVGAGI. This CDR3 is CASSYSRGEAFF. CDR3 coding DNA: TGTGCCAGCAGTTACTCGAGGGGGGAAGCTTTCTTT.

The genes are TRBV2 and TRBJ1-5; D gene ambiguous. The germline CDR1 and CDR2 sequences are SNHLY and FYNNEI. Between the trimmed V and J ends, which lost 6 bases and 6 bases, there was a span of 6 bases. The CDR3 runs to 11 residues. The CDR3 sequence is CASRGGQPQHF. The CDR3 nucleotides read TGTGCCAGCAGGGGAGGTCAGCCCCAGCATTTT.

CDR3 residues: CASSKWRVDTEAFF. CDR3 bases: TGTGCCAGCAGCAAATGGAGAGTGGACACTGAAGCTTTCTTT. The V gene is TRBV21-1, the J gene TRBJ1-1. TRBV21-1 is designated a pseudogene. The CDR3 covers 14 residues.

The genes are TRBV19 and TRBJ2-7; the match to TRBD1 covers 9 bases. The CDR3 is 13 residues long. J gave up 6 bases and V 6 bases, and 6 bases lay outside the gene matches. CDR1 is LNHDA, CDR2 SQIVND, per germline (reference sequence). For the CDR3, the DNA is TGTGCCAGTAGACGGACAGGGGTGCTCGAGCAGTACTTC. Its protein is CASRRTGVLEQYF.

The V and J genes are TRBV7-2 and TRBJ2-5; 10 bases agree with TRBD2. The CDR3 sequence is 15 residues long. The V segment lost 5 bases and the J segment 1 base; nucleotides outside the gene matches: 4. Looked up from germline, CDR1 is SGHTA and CDR2 is FQGNSA. The CDR3 nucleotides read TGTGCCAGCAGCCAAACTAGCGGGGTCCAAGAGACCCAGTACTTC. Translated: CASSQTSGVQETQYF.

There are a few counts of this clone. The rearrangement links TRBV6-2 or TRBV6-3 to TRBJ1-1; unclear D gene. This CDR3 contains 15 residues. Trimming removed 2 bases at V and 5 bases at J, with 15 bases between. Germline V gene data show CDR1 as MNHEY and CDR2 as SVGEGT. In nucleotides, the CDR3 is TGTGCCAGCAGTTACCATGAGCTTCCCAGGACTGAAGCTTTCTTT. This encodes CASSYHELPRTEAFF.

This sequence joins TRBV7-9 and TRBJ2-1; D might be TRBD2 (6 bases). The germline V and J ends were trimmed by 6 bases and 10 bases, with 10 bases remaining between them. Germline values: CDR1 SEHNR, CDR2 FQNEAQ (reference sequence). The CDR3 is 11 amino acids. In DNA, the CDR3 is TGTGCCAGCAGAACGGGACTCGAGCAGTTCTTC. As protein: CASRTGLEQFF.

This clone is large by share. The chain is built from TRBV2 and TRBJ1-1; 8 bases match TRBD1. CDR1 is SNHLY and CDR2 is FYNNEI in the germline V gene. Trimming at V came to 3 bases and at J to 5 bases, leaving 8 bases not matched to a gene. The CDR3 sequence is 15 residues long. The CDR3 DNA follows: TGTGCCAGCAGTGAGTTGCCAGGGGGCGCAACTGAAGCTTTCTTT. Its protein product is CASSELPGGATEAFF.

J is TRBJ2-7 and V is TRBV7-3; weak D call: TRBD1 (5 bases). The CDR3 consists of 14 residues. From germline, CDR1 is SGHTA and CDR2 FQGTGA. The V and J ends lost 6 bases and 0 bases respectively, with 12 bases between them. The chain's CDR3 is CASSAGPSSYEQYF. In nucleotides, the CDR3 is TGTGCCAGCAGTGCAGGGCCGAGCTCCTACGAGCAGTACTTC.